These 27 T cell receptor beta chains came from one sample sequenced in a study of T cell responses to AZD1222 COVID-19 vaccine. The method was immunoSEQ multiplex PCR; TCRdb's version includes in-frame clones alone and lacks a portion of them. The table shows around 130,000 clones, with 91% occurring only once. Source: peripheral blood, taken on day 0 of AZD1222 vaccination. These receptors all stem from an adult in good health.

This chain links TRBV3-1 (or the pseudogene TRBV3-2) with TRBJ1-2; the D gene is possibly TRBD1 (6 bases). This CDR3 spans 13 amino acids. Germline V gene data show CDR1 as LGHDT and CDR2 as YNNKEL (reference sequence). Trimming pared 3 bases from V and 4 bases from J, leaving 9 bases between. This chain's CDR3 is CASSQRGPYGYTF. The DNA of the CDR3 is TGTGCCAGCAGCCAGCGGGGGCCCTATGGCTACACCTTC.

The chain employs TRBV27 and TRBJ1-1; 8 nucleotides agree with TRBD1. The CDR3 is 13 residues long. Germline V gene lookup returns CDR1 MNHEY and CDR2 SMNVEV (reference sequence). J was trimmed by 8 bases and V by 4 bases; bases with no gene match: 6. CDR3 sequence (DNA): TGTGCCAGCAGTTCGACAGGGGAGTACGAAGCTTTCTTT. It specifies CASSSTGEYEAFF.

V is TRBV3-1 (or the pseudogene TRBV3-2) and J is TRBJ1-2; D not certain. Trimming stripped 4 bases from V and 5 bases from J, with 14 bases between. CDR3 length: 14 amino acids. Germline assignment: CDR1 LGHDT and CDR2 YNNKEL (reference sequence). CDR3 region: CASSPLRGGYGYTF. CDR3 nucleotides: TGTGCCAGCAGCCCTCTCCGGGGAGGATATGGCTACACCTTC.

J is TRBJ2-7 and V is TRBV2; possibly TRBD2 for D (5 bases). Germline CDR1 is SNHLY and CDR2 is FYNNEI. Trimming cost V 7 bases and J 3 bases, with 22 bases left between them. CDR3 length: 16 amino acids. DNA of the CDR3: TGTGCCAGCATAAGAGGGCTGGGGTCCGCACTCTACGAGCAGTACTTC. It translates to CASIRGLGSALYEQYF.

The chain recombines TRBV5-1 with TRBJ2-1, with TRBD2 matching 9 bases. The CDR3 spans 15 residues. The germline V gene encodes CDR1 SGHRS and CDR2 YFSETQ. The ends lost 4 bases at V and 4 bases at J; junction bases unmatched: 6. CDR3 loop: CASSSTSGSYNEQFF. For the CDR3, the DNA is TGCGCCAGCAGCAGTACTAGCGGGTCATACAATGAGCAGTTCTTC.

J is TRBJ1-3 and V is TRBV7-8, with a possible D match to TRBD1 (6 bases). The CDR3 extends over 19 amino acids. V was trimmed by 4 bases and J by 2 bases, leaving 24 bases between them. The V gene's germline CDR1 is SGHVS and CDR2 FQNEAQ. This CDR3 reads CASSWAGQGSFEAGNTIYF. In DNA form, the CDR3 reads TGTGCCAGCAGCTGGGCGGGGCAGGGGTCATTCGAAGCTGGAAACACCATATATTTT.

This clone was counted a single time. The chain uses TRBV11-2 and TRBJ1-1; D might be TRBD1 (5 bases). The CDR3 has 13 residues. Trimming stripped 11 bases from V and 1 base from J, with 14 bases between. Germline lookup yields CDR1 SGHAT and CDR2 FQNNGV. The CDR3 nucleotides read TGTGCCGGCGGACAAAACCCGAACACTGAAGCTTTCTTT. It specifies CAGGQNPNTEAFF.

This rearrangement joins TRBV7-4 to TRBJ2-5; 9 positions match TRBD1. Per the germline V gene, CDR1 is SGHVT and CDR2 is SQSDAQ. J gave up 5 bases and V 5 bases, and 9 bases lay outside the gene matches. CDR3 length: 15 residues. CDR3 protein: CASSLAQGAPETQYF. The CDR3 DNA sequence: TGTGCCAGCAGCCTCGCACAGGGGGCGCCTGAGACCCAGTACTTC.

The chain combines TRBV28 with TRBJ1-3, with 10 positions matching TRBD1. Germline V gives CDR1 MDHEN, CDR2 SYDVKM. The CDR3 loop spans 14 amino acids. V dropped 6 bases and J dropped 3; count of bases not matched to a gene: 2. CDR3 in DNA: TGTGCCAGCAGCCGGACAGGGGGTGGAAACACCATATATTTT. Amino acids: CASSRTGGGNTIYF.

The chain links TRBV7-8 to TRBJ1-1; D uncertain. V was pared by 1 base and J by 0 bases, with 9 bases between. The CDR3 runs 15 residues. The germline V gene encodes CDR1 SGHVS and CDR2 FQNEAQ. The CDR3 region is CASSLGTLLNTEAFF. The CDR3 nucleotides are TGTGCCAGCAGCTTAGGGACGCTACTGAACACTGAAGCTTTCTTT.

J is TRBJ1-6 and V is TRBV30; D gene ambiguous. The CDR3 has 15 amino acids. CDR1 and CDR2 from the germline V gene are GTSNPN and SVGIG (reference sequence). V lost 0 bases and J lost 6, with 12 bases in between. CDR3 DNA: TGTGCCTGGAGTGTACGGGTAGTCAGTAATTCACCCCTCCACTTT. This gives the protein CAWSVRVVSNSPLHF.

This clone appeared a single time. This sequence joins TRBV3-1 (or the pseudogene TRBV3-2) and TRBJ1-4, with D unclear. Per germline, CDR1 LGHDT and CDR2 YNNKEL (reference sequence). With 1 base removed from V and 8 bases from J, the gap between germline ends came to 11 bases. This CDR3 region has 14 residues. The CDR3 DNA reads as TGTGCCAGCAGCCAAGCTAAAACCAGAGAAAAACTGTTTTTT. Its translation: CASSQAKTREKLFF.

CDR3 residues: CASSVTDNRPRASPLHF. CDR3 sequence (DNA): TGTGCCAGCAGTGTAACCGATAATCGCCCGAGGGCTTCACCCCTCCACTTT. V and J are TRBV2 and TRBJ1-6, with D unresolved. In germline, CDR1 is SNHLY, CDR2 FYNNEI. The ends were cut back, 4 bases at V and 9 bases at J, with 22 bases in the middle. This CDR3 contains 17 residues.

CDR3 DNA: TGTGCCTGGAGTGATGGGGGTGAGCAGTTCTTC. Translation gives CAWSDGGEQFF. V and J are TRBV30 and TRBJ2-1; the D gene could be TRBD1 or TRBD2 (5 bases each). The V and J ends lost 1 base and 9 bases respectively, with 7 bases between them. This CDR3 is 11 amino acids long. CDR1 GTSNPN and CDR2 SVGIG come from the germline V gene (reference sequence).

The chain is built from TRBV3-1 (or the pseudogene TRBV3-2) and TRBJ2-7; D may be TRBD1 (6 bases). Trimming shortened V by 1 base and J by 2 bases, and 15 bases separated the two germline ends. Germline CDR1 is LGHDT and CDR2 is YNNKEL (reference sequence). The CDR3 length is 16 residues. CDR3 in DNA: TGTGCCAGCAGCCAAGGTTTGACAGGTGGAGCCTACGAGCAGTACTTC. It codes for CASSQGLTGGAYEQYF.

V usage is TRBV29-1 and J usage is TRBJ1-5, with 10 bases identical to TRBD1. The germline gives CDR1 SQVTM, CDR2 ANQGSEA. This CDR3 region has 13 residues. V was pared by 4 bases and J by 4 bases, with 1 base of the junction left unmatched. The CDR3 DNA reads as TGCAGCGTTGGACAGGGGGCGAATCAGCCCCAGCATTTT. Protein product: CSVGQGANQPQHF.

This chain connects TRBV27 to TRBJ2-2; the D gene could be TRBD1 or TRBD2 (6 bases each). V was clipped by 2 bases and J by 4 bases, with 14 bases between them. The CDR3 consists of 16 residues. Germline V gene data show CDR1 as MNHEY and CDR2 as SMNVEV (reference sequence). The CDR3 DNA reads as TGTGCCAGCAGTTTACGAGGGGGGAGCGGCACCGGGGAGCTGTTTTTT. It encodes CASSLRGGSGTGELFF.

The rearrangement links TRBV18 to TRBJ2-7; 9 nucleotides match TRBD1. Germline CDR1 reads KGHSH; CDR2 reads LQKENI. The junction had 3 bases not matched to a gene; V was cut back by 3 bases and J by 3 bases. CDR3 length equals 14 residues. Here the CDR3 reads CASSPLGQGYEQYF. The CDR3 coding sequence is TGTGCCAGCTCACCCTTGGGACAGGGCTACGAGCAGTACTTC.

The chain combines TRBV7-3 with TRBJ2-4; either TRBD1 or TRBD2 may supply D (6 bases each). The CDR3 is 13 amino acids. The germline V and J ends were trimmed by 1 base and 12 bases, with 13 bases remaining between them. In germline, CDR1 is SGHTA, CDR2 FQGTGA. The CDR3 spells CASSLNREENQYF. Here the CDR3 DNA reads TGTGCCAGCAGCTTAAACAGGGAGGAGAATCAGTACTTC.

The V and J genes are TRBV19 and TRBJ2-1; 9 bases map to TRBD1. V was pared by 3 bases and J by 6 bases, with 15 bases of the junction left unmatched. Germline values: CDR1 LNHDA, CDR2 SQIVND (reference sequence). The CDR3 sequence is 18 residues long. Here the CDR3 reads CASSMGSGTGWTANEQFF. Written as DNA, the CDR3 is TGTGCCAGTAGTATGGGGTCCGGGACAGGGTGGACGGCCAATGAGCAGTTCTTC.

The V gene is TRBV14, the J gene TRBJ1-1; D unresolved. Looked up from germline, CDR1 is SGHDN and CDR2 is FVKESK. The CDR3 spans 13 residues. V was clipped by 7 bases and J by 3 bases, with 12 bases between them. CDR3 loop: CASMGSPYTEAFF. The CDR3 nucleotides are TGTGCCAGCATGGGCAGCCCTTACACTGAAGCTTTCTTT.

The chain uses TRBV11-3 and TRBJ1-2, with TRBD1 matching over 9 bases. J lost 5 bases, V lost 4 bases, and 14 bases had no gene match. CDR3 length: 17 amino acids. Looked up from germline, CDR1 is SGHNT and CDR2 is YENEEA. In DNA form, the CDR3 reads TGTGCCAGCAGCTACTACCGCCGGGACAGGGAGTTATATGGCTACACCTTC. It codes for CASSYYRRDRELYGYTF.

V usage is TRBV7-6 and J usage is TRBJ2-1; the D gene is possibly TRBD1 (5 bases). V lost 3 bases and J 5 bases, leaving 17 bases between the germline ends. The CDR3 is 16 amino acids. Per the germline V gene, CDR1 is SGHVS and CDR2 is FNYEAQ. The CDR3 DNA reads TGTGCCAGCAGCTTTAAGGGGCGCGTCGCAGACAATGAGCAGTTCTTC. It yields the protein CASSFKGRVADNEQFF.

The chain has TRBV10-3 and TRBJ1-1, with no clear D. The CDR3 length is 14 residues. V was pared by 3 bases and J by 0 bases, with 8 bases between. From germline, CDR1 is ENHRY and CDR2 SYGVKD. DNA of the CDR3: TGTGCCATCAGTGATGGGGATATGAACACTGAAGCTTTCTTT. Its translation: CAISDGDMNTEAFF.

The V gene is TRBV4-1, the J gene TRBJ1-1; D is uncertain. The length of the CDR3 is 14 residues. Germline CDR1 and CDR2: MGHRA and YSYEKL. With 4 bases removed from V and 0 bases from J, the gap between germline ends came to 9 bases. The CDR3 DNA is TGCGCCAGCAGCCGAGATTCAATGAACACTGAAGCTTTCTTT. Translated: CASSRDSMNTEAFF.

The J gene is TRBJ1-2, the V gene TRBV12-5; 8 bases align to TRBD1. CDR1 and CDR2 (germline): LGHNT, FRNRAP. The CDR3 covers 17 residues. Germline trimming cut 3 bases from V and 5 bases from J; bases unmatched to any gene: 14. CDR3 coding DNA: TGTGCTAGTGGTTTCGACAGGGGCATCGAGGTATTTTATGGCTACACCTTC. It specifies CASGFDRGIEVFYGYTF.

The chain employs TRBV3-1 (or the pseudogene TRBV3-2) and TRBJ1-1; D not certain. Germline-derived CDR1 and CDR2 are LGHDT and YNNKEL (reference sequence). The CDR3 loop spans 17 amino acids. The V end was cut by 2 bases, the J end by 1 base, with 17 bases between. The CDR3: CASSQSGEGWGNTEAFF. DNA for the CDR3: TGTGCCAGCAGCCAATCTGGCGAAGGCTGGGGGAACACTGAAGCTTTCTTT.